This TCR beta chain was sequenced for a study of blood T cell repertoires in COVID-19. Some clones are missing from TCRdb's copy, which holds only in-frame ones; the method was immunoSEQ multiplex PCR. The sample holds 100,000 to 110,000 clones, 80% seen once. The germline V gene encodes CDR1 MNHNS and CDR2 SASEGT. There are 20 residues in the CDR3. The V and J ends lost 2 bases and 0 bases, in that order; junction bases with no gene match: 16. This receptor was taken from a man between 65 and 85 years old with active or convalescent COVID-19. The material sequenced was peripheral blood. J is TRBJ2-1 and V is TRBV6-1, with 7 nucleotides matching TRBD2. In nucleotides, the CDR3 is TGTGCCAGCAGTGAATCCCCGAGCGGGGCTATCCGGAGCTCCTACAATGAGCAGTTCTTC. Residues: CASSESPSGAIRSSYNEQFF.